The clone carrying this TCR beta chain was seen once. The method was immunoSEQ multiplex PCR; TCRdb's version includes in-frame clones alone and lacks a portion of them. This table has about 40,000 clones, about 91% appearing once. The CDR3 consists of 15 residues. Germline V CDR1 and CDR2: MNHNS, SASEGT. With V trimmed by 2 bases and J by 4 bases, 1 base remained unmatched. The record originates from a study of T cell changes during pregnancy in multiple sclerosis. The sample here was CD4+ T cells from peripheral blood mononuclear cells, taken in the third trimester of pregnancy. The clonotype comes from a female donor with multiple sclerosis, enrolled in a pregnancy study. V usage is TRBV6-1 and J usage is TRBJ2-1; 11 positions match TRBD2. The CDR3 nucleotides read TGTGCCAGCAGTGAAAGACTAGCGGGATACAATGAGCAGTTCTTC. It encodes CASSERLAGYNEQFF.